These 5 T cell receptor beta chains were sequenced from one sample in a study of blood T cell repertoires in COVID-19. Sequencing used immunoSEQ multiplex PCR; TCRdb keeps in-frame clones, though not all of them. The repertoire holds fewer than 200,000 clones, with approximately 83% as singletons. Source material: peripheral blood. Source of these receptors: a man in his forties or fifties with active or convalescent COVID-19.

This chain connects TRBV27 to TRBJ1-2, with 10 bases matching TRBD1. With V trimmed by 3 bases and J by 3 bases, 13 bases remained unmatched. Per the germline V gene, CDR1 is MNHEY and CDR2 is SMNVEV (reference sequence). This CDR3 comprises 18 residues. The CDR3 loop is CASSFQLPGQGSDYGYTF. In nucleotides, the CDR3 is TGTGCCAGCAGTTTCCAACTCCCGGGACAGGGGAGTGACTATGGCTACACCTTC.

The rearrangement joins TRBV15 to TRBJ2-7; perhaps TRBD2 as D (5 bases). Trimming pared 0 bases from V and 2 bases from J, leaving 14 bases between. The CDR3 is made up of 16 amino acids. CDR1 and CDR2 (germline): LNHNV, YYDKDF (reference sequence). The CDR3 is CATSRDSDYLPYEQYF. CDR3 sequence (DNA): TGTGCCACCAGCAGAGATAGTGACTATCTGCCCTACGAGCAGTACTTC.

The V and J genes are TRBV7-9 and TRBJ2-5; 12 bases fit TRBD1. The germline V gene encodes CDR1 SEHNR and CDR2 FQNEAQ (reference sequence). CDR3 length: 15 amino acids. The V segment lost 6 bases and the J segment 7 bases; nucleotides outside the gene matches: 9. The CDR3 DNA follows: TGTGCCAGCAGTTCGGGACAGGGGGCGCAGGGGACCCAGTACTTC. Its protein product is CASSSGQGAQGTQYF.

The rearrangement joins TRBV3-1 (or the pseudogene TRBV3-2) to TRBJ2-4; 7 bases line up with TRBD2. The CDR3 has 15 residues. J was trimmed by 3 bases and V by 4 bases; bases with no gene match: 6. CDR1 LGHDT and CDR2 YNNKEL come from the germline V gene (reference sequence). The chain's CDR3 is CASSRSGEGKNIQYF. The CDR3 DNA is TGTGCCAGCAGCCGGAGCGGGGAGGGCAAAAACATTCAGTACTTC.

V is TRBV7-2 and J is TRBJ2-1; 8 nucleotides agree with TRBD2. Losses at the gene ends were 4 bases for V and 6 bases for J; bases not matched to a gene: 11. The CDR3 loop spans 16 amino acids. The germline CDR1 and CDR2 sequences are SGHTA and FQGNSA. The CDR3 nucleotides read TGTGCCAGCAGCTCCCCCCGGGGGGGGGCGATCAATGAGCAGTTCTTC. This sequence encodes CASSSPRGGAINEQFF. The full variable domain, with the rest looked up from reference TRBV7-2 and TRBJ2-1, is GAGVSQSPSNKVTEKGKDVELRCDPISGHTALYWYRQSLGQGLEFLIYFQGNSAPDKSGLPSDRFSAERTGGSVSTLTIQRTQQEDSAVYLCASSSPRGGAINEQFFGPGTRLTVL.